The rows below give T cell receptor beta chains drawn from one sample of a study of blood T cell repertoires in COVID-19. The data were produced by immunoSEQ multiplex PCR, yet TCRdb's version contains in-frame clones alone and is incomplete. The sample includes about 59,000 clones, around 79% seen only once; the top ten take over 11%. Sequenced input: peripheral blood. These receptor sequences come from a woman between 65 and 79 years old with acute or convalescent COVID-19. Each CDR3 is given with its conserved first and last residue. The D gene is left open where the match is weak. Clone size is stated in some rows and not others, as once, few, many or a class when expanded.

D	V	length	size	J	DNA	CDR3
TRBD1	TRBV18	18	few	TRBJ1-2	TGTGCCAGCTCACCTCCTAAGGGGACAGGGCGAGCTAACTATGGCTACACCTTC	CASSPPKGTGRANYGYTF
TRBD1	TRBV2	14	few	TRBJ2-1	TGTGCCAGCAGTGGGACAGGTCTCGGATTGGGGCAGTTCTTC	CASSGTGLGLGQFF
.	TRBV6-5	14	few	TRBJ2-5	TGTGCCAGCAGTTACAACGGGGGGCGGTCGGCCCAGTACTTC	CASSYNGGRSAQYF
.	TRBV4-1	14	.	TRBJ1-1	TGCGCCAGCAGCCATACCGACAGGAACACTGAAGCTTTCTTT	CASSHTDRNTEAFF
TRBD1	TRBV27	15	few	TRBJ2-1	TGTGCCAGCAGTAGAGGGACAGGGTGGGGCAATGAGCAGTTCTTC	CASSRGTGWGNEQFF
.	TRBV30	12	.	TRBJ1-2	TGTGCCTGGAGTCAACAGGGCTATGGCTACACCTTC	CAWSQQGYGYTF
.	TRBV27	15	.	TRBJ1-1	TGTGCCAGCAGCCGGGGGGTAAGGACTCGAACTGAAGCTTTCTTT	CASSRGVRTRTEAFF
TRBD2	TRBV13	16	.	TRBJ2-5	TGTGCCAGCAGCCCCCGACTAGCGGGAGGTTCGGAGACCCAGTACTTC	CASSPRLAGGSETQYF
.	TRBV7-9	15	.	TRBJ2-4	TGTGCCAGCAGCTTGGGAGTTTTAGCCAAAAACATTCAGTACTTC	CASSLGVLAKNIQYF
.	TRBV6-2/TRBV6-3	16	.	TRBJ2-1	TGTGCCAGCAGTCCGCTTGGAGGTAGGAACAGGGATGAGCAGTTCTTC	CASSPLGGRNRDEQFF
.	TRBV30	13	.	TRBJ1-5	TGTGCCTGGAGTGTACTGAGCAATCAGCCCCAGCATTTT	CAWSVLSNQPQHF
.	TRBV9	13	.	TRBJ1-2	TGTGCCAGCAGCGTAGGGGCCGAAGGAGGCTACACCTTC	CASSVGAEGGYTF
TRBD1	TRBV19	14	.	TRBJ1-4	TGTGCCAGTAGTCAAGGACAGGGGCCTGAAAAACTGTTTTTT	CASSQGQGPEKLFF
TRBD2	TRBV5-1	17	.	TRBJ2-3	TGCGCCAGCAGCTTGGGAGTAGCGGGGGGCCTGGCAGATACGCAGTATTTT	CASSLGVAGGLADTQYF
TRBD2	TRBV6-5	15	once	TRBJ2-7	TGTGCCAGCAGTTTTACTAGCGGGGCCTTCTACGAGCAGTACTTC	CASSFTSGAFYEQYF
TRBD1	TRBV24-1	17	.	TRBJ1-5	TGTGCCACCAGTGACCGACCGGGACCCAGGGGGAATCAGCCCCAGCATTTT	CATSDRPGPRGNQPQHF
.	TRBV10-3	14	.	TRBJ1-2	TGTGCCATCCTGAAAGACAGAACTAACTATGGCTACACCTTC	CAILKDRTNYGYTF
.	TRBV24-1	15	few	TRBJ2-1	TGTGCCACCAGTGATTTGCAGCTAGCTGCCAATGAGCAGTTCTTC	CATSDLQLAANEQFF
TRBD1	TRBV30	14	few	TRBJ1-2	TGTGCCTGGAGCCAGGGGGTAGCTAACTATGGCTACACCTTC	CAWSQGVANYGYTF
.	TRBV27	20	.	TRBJ2-6	TGTGCCAGCAACCTCTATAGTCCCGGCAGGGCCTTACCTGGGGCCAACGTCCTGACTTTC	CASNLYSPGRALPGANVLTF
.	TRBV18	14	.	TRBJ2-5	TGTGCCAGCTCACCACCGGCCAGGGTGGAGACCCAGTACTTC	CASSPPARVETQYF
.	TRBV19	12	.	TRBJ2-1	TGTGCCAGTAAACAGGGTAGGGGTGAGCAGTTCTTC	CASKQGRGEQFF
TRBD1	TRBV4-1	15	.	TRBJ1-4	TGCGCCAGCAGCCAAGCACAGGGGATTAATGAAAAACTGTTTTTT	CASSQAQGINEKLFF
TRBD1	TRBV30	16	.	TRBJ1-6	TGTGCCTGGAGTGTAGCAGGGGGGTTTTTCCGGTCACCCCTCCACTTT	CAWSVAGGFFRSPLHF
TRBD1	TRBV19	17	.	TRBJ2-3	TGTGCCAGTAGTATAAGGAGGGGGACAGGGACTACAGATACGCAGTATTTT	CASSIRRGTGTTDTQYF
TRBD1	TRBV30	14	.	TRBJ1-1	TGTGCCTGGAGTCCCCAGGGGGGTGAAGGTGAAGCTTTCTTT	CAWSPQGGEGEAFF
.	TRBV20-1	15	.	TRBJ2-7	TGCAGTGCTAGTACCAAGGACACAGACCCCTCTGAGCAGTACTTC	CSASTKDTDPSEQYF
.	TRBV19	12	.	TRBJ1-1	TGTGCCAGTAGTATGCCCCCGAGTACAGCTTTCTTT	CASSMPPSTAFF
TRBD2	TRBV7-8	18	.	TRBJ2-2	TGTGCCAGCAGCTTACTGGCTAGCGGGGGCCTGATCACCGGGGAGCTGTTTTTT	CASSLLASGGLITGELFF
.	TRBV5-1	15	.	TRBJ2-1	TGCGCCAGCAGCGTTCAGGGTGGCTCCTACAATGAGCAGTTCTTC	CASSVQGGSYNEQFF
TRBD2	TRBV13	14	.	TRBJ2-1	TGTGCCAGCCGGGAGGGGGGCTCCTACAATGAGCAGTTCTTC	CASREGGSYNEQFF
TRBD2	TRBV7-6	18	.	TRBJ2-1	TGTGCCAGCAGCTTAGGTATAACTCTAGCGGGGGTCCTCGATGAGCAGTTCTTC	CASSLGITLAGVLDEQFF
TRBD1	TRBV25-1	12	.	TRBJ1-2	TGTGCCAGCGCGACAGGGTACTATGGCTACACCTTC	CASATGYYGYTF
.	TRBV18	15	.	TRBJ1-6	TGTGCCAGCTCACGGGAGACGGGGAATAATTCACCCCTCCACTTT	CASSRETGNNSPLHF
.	TRBV12-5	16	.	TRBJ1-5	TGTGCTAGTGGTTTGGGAGATCGGGTAGGAAATCAGCCCCAGCATTTT	CASGLGDRVGNQPQHF
TRBD2	TRBV2	16	once	TRBJ2-1	TGTGCCAGCAGTGTTAGCGGGGAGAGCTCCTACAATGAGCAGTTCTTC	CASSVSGESSYNEQFF
.	TRBV11-2	14	.	TRBJ2-1	TGTGCCAGCAGCTTAGCGGGGGCGGGGGATGAGCAGTTCTTC	CASSLAGAGDEQFF
.	TRBV5-1	14	.	TRBJ2-1	TGCGCCAGCAGCGGCAGGGGTGGCCACAATGAGCAGTTCTTC	CASSGRGGHNEQFF
.	TRBV7-3	17	.	TRBJ2-1	TGTGCCAGCAGCCCCGGGGCGGGGGCTTACTCCTACAATGAGCAGTTCTTC	CASSPGAGAYSYNEQFF
.	TRBV9	14	.	TRBJ1-4	TGTGCCAGCAGCGTAGCGGGGGGACCGGAAAAACTGTTTTTT	CASSVAGGPEKLFF
.	TRBV27	14	.	TRBJ2-1	TGTGCCAGCAGTAAGAGGCGTCTAGTCAATGAGCAGTTCTTC	CASSKRRLVNEQFF
TRBD1	TRBV29-1	13	few	TRBJ1-5	TGCAGCGTTGTTCGGGACAGAAATCAGCCCCAGCATTTT	CSVVRDRNQPQHF
TRBD1	TRBV29-1	14	.	TRBJ2-2	TGCAGCGCCAACCCCGGGACAGGGTCCGGGGAGCTGTTTTTT	CSANPGTGSGELFF
.	TRBV6-2/TRBV6-3	15	few	TRBJ1-1	TGTGCCAGCAGTAGGTCAGGGGCCCCTCTCGGCGGAGCTTTCTTT	CASSRSGAPLGGAFF
.	TRBV12-3/TRBV12-4	11	once	TRBJ2-3	TGTGCCAGCAGCCCCAAAGATACGCAGTATTTT	CASSPKDTQYF
.	TRBV4-1	16	.	TRBJ1-2	TGCGCCAGCAGCCAAGATGTGTGGAAACAAGGGGATGGCTACACCTTC	CASSQDVWKQGDGYTF
TRBD1	TRBV27	16	.	TRBJ2-2	TGTGCCAGCAGTTTACGGTGGACAGGGAACACCGGGGAGCTGTTTTTT	CASSLRWTGNTGELFF
TRBD1	TRBV5-1	15	.	TRBJ2-1	TGCGCCAGCAGCCTGGGGACAGGCAGTTACAATGAGCAGTTCTTC	CASSLGTGSYNEQFF
TRBD1	TRBV5-1	14	.	TRBJ1-2	TGCGCCAGCAGCTCTCTGACAGGGAACTATGGCTACACCTTC	CASSSLTGNYGYTF
.	TRBV5-4	16	.	TRBJ2-1	TGTGCCAGCAGCTTGGGGGGCCAGTCCTCCTACAATGAGCAGTTCTTC	CASSLGGQSSYNEQFF
.	TRBV24-1	13	.	TRBJ2-1	TGTGCCACCAGTGCCGCAGCAGGAATTGAGCAGTTCTTC	CATSAAAGIEQFF
.	TRBV19	13	.	TRBJ2-5	TGTGCCAGTAGTAGGGGGGTCCAAGAGACCCAGTACTTC	CASSRGVQETQYF
TRBD1	TRBV29-1	13	.	TRBJ2-1	TGCAGCGTTTTTGACAGGGGGGTAAATGAGCAGTTCTTC	CSVFDRGVNEQFF